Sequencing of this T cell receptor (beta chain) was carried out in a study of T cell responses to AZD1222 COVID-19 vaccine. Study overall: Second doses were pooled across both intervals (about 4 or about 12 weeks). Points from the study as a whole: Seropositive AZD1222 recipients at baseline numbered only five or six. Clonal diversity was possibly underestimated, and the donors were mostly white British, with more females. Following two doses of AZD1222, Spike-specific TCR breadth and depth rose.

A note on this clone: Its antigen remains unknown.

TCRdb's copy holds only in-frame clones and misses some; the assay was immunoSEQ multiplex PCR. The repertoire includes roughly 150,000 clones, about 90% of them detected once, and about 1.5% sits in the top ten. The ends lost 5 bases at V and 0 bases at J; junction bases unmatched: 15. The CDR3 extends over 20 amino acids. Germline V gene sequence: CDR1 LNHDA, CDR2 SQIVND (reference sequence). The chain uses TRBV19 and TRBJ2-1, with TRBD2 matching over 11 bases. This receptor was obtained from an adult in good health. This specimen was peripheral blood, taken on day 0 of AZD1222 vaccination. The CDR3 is CASSPGPGTSGPSSYNEQFF. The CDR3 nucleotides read TGTGCCAGTAGTCCAGGACCCGGGACTAGCGGTCCGAGCTCCTACAATGAGCAGTTCTTC. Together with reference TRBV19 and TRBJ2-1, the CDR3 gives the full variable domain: DGGITQSPKYLFRKEGQNVTLSCEQNLNHDAMYWYRQDPGQGLRLIYYSQIVNDFQKGDIAEGYSVSREKKESFPLTVTSAQKNPTAFYLCASSPGPGTSGPSSYNEQFFGPGTRLTVL.